The 3 T cell receptor beta chains given below trace back to one sample, sequenced in a study of T cells in Graves' hyperthyroidism and ophthalmopathy. RNA transcripts yielded amplified TCR beta CDR3 regions. The HTBI primer set was used in a first-round RT-PCR of the TCR CDR3. TCRdb reprocessed the multiplex PCR reads with MiXCR, giving one entry per CDR3 protein. The profile shows around 420,000 distinct CDR3 sequences, around 14% of them singletons. Specimen: blood. The receptors were gathered from a young woman with Graves' hyperthyroidism.

The chain employs TRBV10-3 and TRBJ1-1; tentative D call: TRBD1 (5 bases). From germline, CDR1 is ENHRY and CDR2 SYGVKD. The CDR3 consists of 15 residues. V shed 8 bases and J shed 1 base, with 17 bases lying between them. The CDR3 loop reads CAIGGSGAGNTEAFF. CDR3 coding DNA: TGTGCCATCGGGGGGTCGGGAGCTGGGAACACTGAAGCTTTCTTT.

The V gene is TRBV9, the J gene TRBJ2-7, with D unresolved. This CDR3 spans 13 amino acids. The V and J ends lost 4 bases and 4 bases respectively, with 12 bases between them. In germline, CDR1 is SGDLS, CDR2 YYNGEE. The CDR3 bases are TGTGCCAGCAGCCCTTTTTTGGGTTACGAGCAGTACTTC. It encodes CASSPFLGYEQYF.

This clonotype was observed a handful of times. The chain combines TRBV6-2 or TRBV6-3 with TRBJ1-2; the D is unclear. This CDR3 has 12 amino acids. V lost 9 bases to trimming and J lost 0 bases, with 8 bases between them. CDR1 and CDR2 (germline): MNHEY, SVGEGT. CDR3 coding DNA: TGTGCCAGTCTTGGTTCTAACTATGGCTACACCTTC. This gives the protein CASLGSNYGYTF.